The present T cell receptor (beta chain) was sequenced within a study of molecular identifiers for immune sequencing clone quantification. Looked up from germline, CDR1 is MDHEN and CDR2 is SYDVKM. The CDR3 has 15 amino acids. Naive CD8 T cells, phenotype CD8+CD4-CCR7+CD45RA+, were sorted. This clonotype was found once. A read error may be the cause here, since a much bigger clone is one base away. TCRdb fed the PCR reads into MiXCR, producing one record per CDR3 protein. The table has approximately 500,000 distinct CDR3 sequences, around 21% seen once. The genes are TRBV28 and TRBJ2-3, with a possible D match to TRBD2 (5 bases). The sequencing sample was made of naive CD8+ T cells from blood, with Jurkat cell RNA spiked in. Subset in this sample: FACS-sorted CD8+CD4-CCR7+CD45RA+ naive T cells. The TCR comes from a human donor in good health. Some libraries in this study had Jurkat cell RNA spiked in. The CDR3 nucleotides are TGTGCCAGCAGTTCCATTTCTAGCCGCCCAGATGCGCAGTATTTT. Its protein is CASSSISSRPDAQYF.